The clone carrying this T cell receptor beta chain was counted a few times. Authors' data handling: Counts of nucleated cells, estimated from reference gene primer amplification, were obtained. Only in-frame clones appear in the TCRdb table, and some are missing; sequencing was by immunoSEQ multiplex PCR. V, J and clone size derive from that table, while D and trimming were established from the DNA sequence. The profile shows about 66,000 clones, roughly 89% of them singletons. The entry originates in a study of blood T cell repertoires in COVID-19. Turning to the study itself: Acute and convalescent COVID-19 specimens originated in the United States, Italy and Spain. From T cells, B-cell-depleted T cells, or PBMCs came the material, which was cDNA or gDNA.

V lost 4 bases and J 7 bases, leaving 11 bases between the germline ends. Germline values: CDR1 GTSNPN, CDR2 SVGIG (reference sequence). The length of the CDR3 is 12 residues. This TCR derives from a man aged 55 to 69 with acute or convalescent COVID-19. The sample consisted of peripheral blood. The genes are TRBV30 and TRBJ2-1, with D possibly being TRBD1 (5 bases). The CDR3 DNA is TGTGCCTGGACTATCAGGGTAAATGAGCAGTTCTTC. This translates into CAWTIRVNEQFF.